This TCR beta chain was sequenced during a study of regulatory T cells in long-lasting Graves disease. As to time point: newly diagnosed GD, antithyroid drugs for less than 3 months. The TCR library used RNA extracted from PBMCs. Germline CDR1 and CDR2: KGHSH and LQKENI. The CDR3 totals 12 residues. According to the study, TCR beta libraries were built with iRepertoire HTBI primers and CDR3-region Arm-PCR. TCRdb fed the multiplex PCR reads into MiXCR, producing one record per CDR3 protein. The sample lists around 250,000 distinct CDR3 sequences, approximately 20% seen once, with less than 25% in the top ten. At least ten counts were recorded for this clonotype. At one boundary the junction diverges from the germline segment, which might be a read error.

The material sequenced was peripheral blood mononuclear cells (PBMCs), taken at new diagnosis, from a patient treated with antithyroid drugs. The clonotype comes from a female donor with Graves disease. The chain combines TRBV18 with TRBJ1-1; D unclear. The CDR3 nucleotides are TGTGCCGGCTCACCAAGTGCAGTCGGGGCTTTCTTT. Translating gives CAGSPSAVGAFF.